This TCR beta chain is from a study of blood T cell repertoires in COVID-19. Study-level information: Samples of COVID-19 (acute and convalescent) were obtained from the United States, Italy and Spain. T cells, B-cell-depleted T cells, or PBMCs provided the cDNA or gDNA that served as material.

Original processing notes: Reference gene primer amplification in the assay estimated nucleated cell counts. TCRdb keeps only in-frame clones here, not all; method: immunoSEQ multiplex PCR. V and J calls and clone size are as listed in that table; D and trimming were resolved from the DNA. The sample lists 300,000 to 400,000 clones; approximately 82% were seen once. CDR1 and CDR2 from the germline V gene are SGHRS and YFSETQ. The ends were cut back, 0 bases at V and 3 bases at J, with 7 bases in the middle. The length of the CDR3 is 14 residues. This rearrangement joins TRBV5-1 to TRBJ1-3; a weak D match, TRBD1 (5 bases). This TCR came from a man in his thirties or forties with active or convalescent COVID-19. Sequencing was done on a sample of peripheral blood. The CDR3 DNA follows: TGCGCCAGCAGCTTGGCAGGGCTTGGAAACACCATATATTTT. Translating it yields CASSLAGLGNTIYF.